Below, 27 T cell receptor beta chains from the same sample are listed, as sequenced in a study of T cell responses to AZD1222 COVID-19 vaccine. Profiled with immunoSEQ multiplex PCR; TCRdb holds only in-frame clones, not every one. This table holds 80,000 to 95,000 clones, 90% found once. Sequenced material: peripheral blood, taken 28 days after the second AZD1222 dose. The source of these receptors is an adult who received the AZD1222 COVID-19 vaccine.

V usage is TRBV27 and J usage is TRBJ1-2; 7 nucleotides agree with TRBD1. CDR3 length: 14 amino acids. J gave up 7 bases and V 2 bases, and 7 bases lay outside the gene matches. The germline V gene encodes CDR1 MNHEY and CDR2 SMNVEV (reference sequence). The CDR3 DNA reads TGTGCCAGCAGTTTACGGGAGGGGGCGTTTGGCTACACCTTC. It is translated as CASSLREGAFGYTF.

The rearrangement joins TRBV6-2 or TRBV6-3 to TRBJ1-6; TRBD1 agrees at 9 bases. The germline V gene has CDR1 MNHEY and CDR2 SVGEGT. V trimming: 5 bases; J trimming: 9 bases; junction bases outside the gene matches: 11. The CDR3 has 16 amino acids. CDR3 DNA sequence: TGTGCCAGCAGTGCCAGACAGGGGGACATAGGTTCACCCCTCCACTTT. It encodes CASSARQGDIGSPLHF.

V is TRBV21-1 and J is TRBJ1-4; the table's TRBD1 call for D was not verified on the DNA. TRBV21-1 is flagged as a pseudogene. CDR3 size: 10 residues. CDR3 DNA: TGTGCCAGCAGCATTCAGGAATTGTTTTTT. Protein product: CASSIQELFF.

The CDR3 sequence is CASSWAERLRLDGYTF. The CDR3 DNA follows: TGTGCCAGCAGTTGGGCGGAGAGACTTAGACTAGATGGCTACACCTTC. The chain couples TRBV6-5 to TRBJ1-2; D not resolved. This CDR3 comprises 16 residues. V lost 4 bases and J 6 bases, leaving 21 bases between the germline ends. Germline assignment: CDR1 MNHEY and CDR2 SVGAGI.

This clone was observed a single time. The CDR3 region is CASSLDQISPLHF. The DNA for the CDR3 is TGTGCCAGCAGCTTGGACCAGATTTCACCCCTCCACTTT. This rearrangement joins TRBV5-8 to TRBJ1-6; D gene unclear. V lost 0 bases and J lost 9, with 7 bases in between. The CDR3 has 13 amino acids. Germline V CDR1 and CDR2: SGHTS, YDEGEE.

The rearrangement uses TRBV5-1 and TRBJ1-2; no firm D call. CDR3 length equals 14 residues. The germline CDR1 and CDR2 sequences are SGHRS and YFSETQ. Trimming took off 0 bases at V and 1 base at J, with 7 bases between the two ends. The CDR3 protein is CASSLVPVNYGYTF. CDR3 in DNA: TGCGCCAGCAGCTTGGTACCGGTTAACTATGGCTACACCTTC.

The chain is built from TRBV13 and TRBJ1-2; the match to TRBD1 covers 8 bases. The V gene end was trimmed by 5 bases and the J gene end by 0 bases; junction bases not matched to a gene: 20. Per the germline V gene, CDR1 is PRHDT and CDR2 is FYEKMQ (reference sequence). The CDR3 runs 20 residues. The CDR3 is CASSRPLSLGQDNPNYGYTF. CDR3 DNA sequence: TGTGCCAGCAGCCGACCCCTATCTTTGGGACAGGACAACCCTAACTATGGCTACACCTTC.

This clone was observed a few times. The J gene is TRBJ1-2, the V gene TRBV28; possible D gene TRBD1, 5 bases. V lost 4 bases to trimming and J lost 10 bases, with 22 bases between them. The germline gives CDR1 MDHEN, CDR2 SYDVKM. CDR3 length: 15 residues. Written as DNA, the CDR3 is TGTGCCAGCAGTTCCGACCCCTGGGGGAAACGGGACTACACCTTC. Its protein product is CASSSDPWGKRDYTF.

The rearrangement joins TRBV5-1 to TRBJ1-6; maybe TRBD1 (5 bases). The CDR3 has 14 residues. Germline V CDR1 and CDR2: SGHRS, YFSETQ. Deletions cut 5 bases from V and 9 bases from J, with 15 bases between. CDR3 in amino acids: CASRGSGSGSPLHF. The CDR3 bases are TGCGCCAGCAGAGGGTCAGGGTCAGGTTCACCCCTCCACTTT. Filled out from reference TRBV5-1 and TRBJ1-6, the complete variable domain reads KAGVTQTPRYLIKTRGQQVTLSCSPISGHRSVSWYQQTPGQGLQFLFEYFSETQRNKGNFPGRFSGRQFSNSRSEMNVSTLELGDSALYLCASRGSGSGSPLHFGNGTRLTVT.

This rearrangement joins TRBV11-3 to TRBJ1-2; 8 bases are shared with TRBD1. CDR1 and CDR2 (germline): SGHNT, YENEEA. The V segment lost 8 bases and the J segment 3 bases; nucleotides outside the gene matches: 11. The CDR3 has 15 amino acids. The CDR3 spells CASSRGGTGHYGYTF. CDR3 DNA: TGTGCCAGCTCCAGGGGAGGGACAGGCCACTATGGCTACACCTTC.

The chain combines TRBV12-3 or TRBV12-4 with TRBJ1-3; D is unclear. Trimming took 2 bases from V and 4 from J, leaving 3 bases between them. The CDR3 totals 12 residues. Written as DNA, the CDR3 is TGTGCCAGCAGTTTAAGGGGAAACACCATATATTTT. It encodes CASSLRGNTIYF.

V usage is TRBV28 and J usage is TRBJ2-5; 11 bases line up with TRBD2. V shed 5 bases and J 3 bases; nucleotides not matched to a gene: 5. CDR1 is MDHEN, CDR2 SYDVKM, per germline. The CDR3 runs to 15 residues. Here the CDR3 reads CASSLLAGAKETQYF. CDR3 nucleotides: TGTGCCAGCAGTCTACTAGCGGGGGCTAAAGAGACCCAGTACTTC.

The chain links TRBV6-1 to TRBJ1-1; TRBD1 agrees at 7 bases. Looked up from germline, CDR1 is MNHNS and CDR2 is SASEGT. The junction had 5 bases not matched to a gene; V was cut back by 2 bases and J by 8 bases. The CDR3 runs 13 residues. The CDR3 bases are TGTGCCAGCAGTGAATACAGGGGCAGCGAAGCTTTCTTT. Translation gives CASSEYRGSEAFF.

The chain couples TRBV5-1 to TRBJ2-2; 7 nucleotides align to TRBD1. Per the germline V gene, CDR1 is SGHRS and CDR2 is YFSETQ. V was pared by 3 bases and J by 6 bases, with 11 bases of the junction left unmatched. The CDR3 extends over 16 amino acids. The chain's CDR3 is CASSSPQGSVAGELFF. For the CDR3, the DNA is TGCGCCAGCAGCTCCCCACAGGGGTCGGTTGCCGGGGAGCTGTTTTTT. Using reference TRBV5-1 and TRBJ2-2 for the parts outside the CDR3, the full variable domain is KAGVTQTPRYLIKTRGQQVTLSCSPISGHRSVSWYQQTPGQGLQFLFEYFSETQRNKGNFPGRFSGRQFSNSRSEMNVSTLELGDSALYLCASSSPQGSVAGELFFGEGSRLTVL.

The J gene is TRBJ1-2, the V gene TRBV21-1. TRBV21-1 is deemed a pseudogene. CDR3 length: 10 residues. The CDR3, as DNA: TGTCTCGAGGAGTACTATGGCTACACCTTC. The encoded protein is CLEEYYGYTF.

This clone was found once. This rearrangement joins TRBV28 to TRBJ2-7; D remains ambiguous. V was cut by 6 bases and J by 4 bases, with 7 bases left in between. Germline loops: CDR1 MDHEN, CDR2 SYDVKM. CDR3 length: 11 residues. In DNA, the CDR3 is TGTGCCAGCAGCCATTCTTACGAGCAGTACTTC. This encodes CASSHSYEQYF.

This clone was picked up a small number of times. The V gene is TRBV9, the J gene TRBJ2-7, with 7 bases matching TRBD1. V shed 1 base, J shed 6 bases, and the junction held 7 bases outside the gene matches. The CDR3 covers 14 residues. Germline V gene lookup returns CDR1 SGDLS and CDR2 YYNGEE. CDR3 sequence reads: CASSVSWTGGEQYF. The DNA for the CDR3 is TGTGCCAGCAGCGTAAGCTGGACAGGTGGCGAGCAGTACTTC.

This clone was recorded only once. The chain has TRBV10-1 and TRBJ1-1; unclear D gene. The germline V gene encodes CDR1 WNHNN and CDR2 SYGVQD (reference sequence). V lost 6 bases, J lost 4 bases, and 12 bases lay in between. The CDR3 totals 13 residues. The chain's CDR3 is CASRPGGSTEAFF. Written as DNA, the CDR3 is TGCGCCAGCAGGCCCGGTGGAAGCACTGAAGCTTTCTTT.

The gene calls are TRBV3-1 (or the pseudogene TRBV3-2) and TRBJ1-4, with 11 bases aligning to TRBD1. Germline V lookup: CDR1 LGHDT, CDR2 YNNKEL (reference sequence). The CDR3 runs to 16 residues. V shed 4 bases and J 8 bases; nucleotides not matched to a gene: 9. The CDR3 spells CASSPTGTGGMEKLFF. For the CDR3, the DNA is TGTGCCAGCAGCCCCACGGGGACAGGGGGGATGGAAAAACTGTTTTTT.

The chain joins TRBV30 to TRBJ1-1; the D is unclear. Deletions cut 2 bases from V and 5 bases from J, with 9 bases between. CDR1 and CDR2 from the germline V gene are GTSNPN and SVGIG (reference sequence). The CDR3 runs to 12 residues. The CDR3 region is CAWSTRVTEAFF. The DNA of the CDR3 is TGTGCCTGGAGTACCCGGGTAACTGAAGCTTTCTTT.

The CDR3 sequence is CASWGQGSYNSPLHF. CDR3 coding DNA: TGTGCCAGCTGGGGACAGGGCTCCTATAATTCACCCCTCCACTTT. The chain has TRBV2 and TRBJ1-6, with 9 bases aligning to TRBD1. The V gene end was trimmed by 8 bases and the J gene end by 0 bases; junction bases not matched to a gene: 2. The CDR3 covers 15 residues. Looked up from germline, CDR1 is SNHLY and CDR2 is FYNNEI.

This chain uses TRBV12-3 or TRBV12-4 with TRBJ1-2; D is unresolved. The CDR3 runs 13 residues. Trimming took 5 bases from V and 7 from J, leaving 14 bases between them. The CDR3 loop is CASSPSGSRGYTF. DNA of the CDR3: TGTGCCAGCAGTCCTTCGGGGTCGCGTGGCTACACCTTC.

J is TRBJ2-7 and V is TRBV4-1; D is uncertain. The CDR3 is made up of 11 amino acids. V was shortened by 3 bases and J by 6 bases, with 6 bases between the two germline ends. Germline values: CDR1 MGHRA, CDR2 YSYEKL. The CDR3 DNA follows: TGCGCCAGCAGCCAGGACGGCGAGCAGTACTTC. This gives the protein CASSQDGEQYF.

To note about this clone: Other DNA sequences within the sample encode an identical CDR3. The genes are TRBV5-1 and TRBJ1-5; maybe TRBD1 (5 bases). The germline CDR1 and CDR2 sequences are SGHRS and YFSETQ. The CDR3 is 14 amino acids. The ends were cut back, 0 bases at V and 2 bases at J, with 6 bases in the middle. The CDR3 nucleotides read TGCGCCAGCAGCTTGGGGGGGGGCAATCAGCCCCAGCATTTT. Amino acids: CASSLGGGNQPQHF. The full variable domain, rest sourced from reference TRBV5-1 and TRBJ1-5, is KAGVTQTPRYLIKTRGQQVTLSCSPISGHRSVSWYQQTPGQGLQFLFEYFSETQRNKGNFPGRFSGRQFSNSRSEMNVSTLELGDSALYLCASSLGGGNQPQHFGDGTRLSIL.

The chain has TRBV7-8 and TRBJ1-4, with TRBD1 matching over 9 bases. CDR1 is SGHVS and CDR2 is FQNEAQ in the germline V gene. This CDR3 spans 15 amino acids. Unmatched junction bases numbered 4, after V lost 1 base and J lost 7 bases. CDR3 in DNA: TGTGCCAGCAGCTTAGAGGACAGGGGTAGTGAAAAACTGTTTTTT. Its translation is CASSLEDRGSEKLFF.

J is TRBJ1-2 and V is TRBV19, with unresolved D. V gave up 7 bases and J gave up 4 bases, with 16 bases separating them. Germline loops: CDR1 LNHDA, CDR2 SQIVND (reference sequence). The CDR3 is 14 residues long. DNA of the CDR3: TGTGCCAGTAAGATTGAGGGCCGTCTCTATGGCTACACCTTC. This gives the protein CASKIEGRLYGYTF.

The rearrangement uses TRBV6-5 and TRBJ1-3; D perhaps matches TRBD1 (5 bases). Looked up from germline, CDR1 is MNHEY and CDR2 is SVGAGI. The CDR3 extends over 16 amino acids. Trimming stripped 2 bases from V and 0 bases from J, with 11 bases between. CDR3 sequence: CASSYGAPSSGNTIYF. As DNA, the CDR3 is TGTGCCAGCAGTTACGGGGCTCCGAGCTCTGGAAACACCATATATTTT.